This TCR beta chain is drawn from a study of blood T cell repertoires in COVID-19. Overall study: Specimens from acute and convalescent COVID-19 originated in the United States, Italy and Spain. PBMCs, B-cell-depleted T cells, or T cells provided the cDNA or gDNA that made up the material.

The J segment lost 4 bases and the V segment lost 4 bases, leaving 2 bases of the junction unmatched. The CDR3 runs to 15 residues. Germline values: CDR1 SGHTA, CDR2 FQGTGA. As processed by the authors: Estimation of nucleated cell counts was performed using reference gene primer amplification. Assay: immunoSEQ multiplex PCR; the TCRdb copy retains only in-frame clones and omits some. V and J calls and clone size come straight from that table; D and trimming were deduced from the DNA. In the table there are roughly 79,000 clones, around 80% of which are singletons. The TCR originated in a man in his sixties with active or convalescent COVID-19. The J gene is TRBJ2-1, the V gene TRBV7-3; TRBD2 aligns across 12 bases. The sample comprised peripheral blood. The CDR3 nucleotides read TGTGCCAGCAGCTCCCTAGCGGGGGGGTACAATGAGCAGTTCTTC. It codes for CASSSLAGGYNEQFF.